The sequence of this T cell receptor beta chain was determined in a study of cytomegalovirus exposure and HLA in healthy donors. CDR3 length equals 14 residues. The V gene's germline CDR1 is MNHEY and CDR2 SMNVEV (reference sequence). Trimming removed 5 bases at V and 5 bases at J, with 13 bases between. General study findings and limits: Accurate HLA-A and HLA-B prediction from TCR beta sequences was reported for most subjects.

Concerning this clone: The antigen remains unidentified.

Vbeta (60) and Jbeta (13) primers were used in the PCR. Measured with immunoSEQ multiplex PCR; TCRdb has only the in-frame clones, and not every one. Among about 130,000 clones listed, about 80% were seen once. Each donor was nominally healthy when sampled (though unrecorded immune exposures were likely). This chain joins TRBV27 and TRBJ1-5, with D tentatively TRBD1 (5 bases). The sequenced sample consisted of PBMCs. The TCR comes from a woman in her forties in good health and CMV-seronegative. The CDR3 is CASSINRLDQPQHF. The CDR3 bases are TGTGCCAGCAGTATAAACAGGTTGGATCAGCCCCAGCATTTT.